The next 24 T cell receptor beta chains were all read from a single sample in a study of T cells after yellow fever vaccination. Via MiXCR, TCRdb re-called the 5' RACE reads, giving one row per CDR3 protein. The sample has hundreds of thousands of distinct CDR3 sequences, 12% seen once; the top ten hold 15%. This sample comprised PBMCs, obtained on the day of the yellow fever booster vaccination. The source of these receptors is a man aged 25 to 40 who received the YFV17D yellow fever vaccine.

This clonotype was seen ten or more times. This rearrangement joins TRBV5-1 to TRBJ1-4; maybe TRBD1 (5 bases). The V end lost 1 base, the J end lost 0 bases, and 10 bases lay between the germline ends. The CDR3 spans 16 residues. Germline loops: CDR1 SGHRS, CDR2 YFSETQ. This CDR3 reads CASSLQGASTNEKLFF. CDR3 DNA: TGCGCCAGCAGCTTGCAGGGCGCGTCAACTAATGAAAAACTGTTTTTT.

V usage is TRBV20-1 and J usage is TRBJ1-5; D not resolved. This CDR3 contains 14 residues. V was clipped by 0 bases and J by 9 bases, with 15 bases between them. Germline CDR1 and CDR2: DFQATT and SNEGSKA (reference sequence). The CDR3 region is CSARDLEGSRPQHF. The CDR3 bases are TGCAGTGCTAGAGATCTGGAAGGGTCTCGGCCCCAGCATTTT.

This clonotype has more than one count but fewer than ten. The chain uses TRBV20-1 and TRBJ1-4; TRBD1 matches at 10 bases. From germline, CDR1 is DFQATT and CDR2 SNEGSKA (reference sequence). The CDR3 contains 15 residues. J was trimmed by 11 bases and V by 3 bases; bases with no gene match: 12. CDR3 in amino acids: CSARDFGGTGEKLFF. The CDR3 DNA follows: TGCAGTGCTAGGGACTTCGGCGGGACAGGGGAGAAACTGTTTTTT.

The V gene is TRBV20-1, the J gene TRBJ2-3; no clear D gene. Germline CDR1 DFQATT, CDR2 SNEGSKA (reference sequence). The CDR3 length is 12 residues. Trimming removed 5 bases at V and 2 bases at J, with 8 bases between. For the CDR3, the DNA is TGCAGTGCTGCCCCCCTCACAGATACGCAGTATTTT. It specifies CSAAPLTDTQYF.

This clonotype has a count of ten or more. This CDR3 is CASSLDRAEHEQYF. The CDR3 DNA reads as TGCGCCAGCAGCTTGGACCGCGCAGAGCACGAGCAGTACTTC. The V and J genes are TRBV5-1 and TRBJ2-7; no clear D gene. Per germline, CDR1 SGHRS and CDR2 YFSETQ. The CDR3 runs to 14 residues. Between the trimmed V and J ends, which lost 0 bases and 5 bases, there was a span of 12 bases.

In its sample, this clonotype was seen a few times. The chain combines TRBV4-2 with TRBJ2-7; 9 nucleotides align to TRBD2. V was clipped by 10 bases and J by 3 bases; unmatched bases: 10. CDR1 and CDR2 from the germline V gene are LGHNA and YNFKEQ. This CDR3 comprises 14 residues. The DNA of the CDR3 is TGTGCCACCTCCCCGGGACTAGCCGACTACGAGCAGTACTTC. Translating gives CATSPGLADYEQYF.

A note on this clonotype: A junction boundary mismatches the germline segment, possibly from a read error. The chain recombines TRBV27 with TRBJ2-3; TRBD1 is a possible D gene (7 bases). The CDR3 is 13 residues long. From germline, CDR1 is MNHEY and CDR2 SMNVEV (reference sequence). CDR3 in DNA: TGTGCCAGCGCAGGGGGGTGGACAGATACGCTGTATTTT. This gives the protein CASAGGWTDTLYF.

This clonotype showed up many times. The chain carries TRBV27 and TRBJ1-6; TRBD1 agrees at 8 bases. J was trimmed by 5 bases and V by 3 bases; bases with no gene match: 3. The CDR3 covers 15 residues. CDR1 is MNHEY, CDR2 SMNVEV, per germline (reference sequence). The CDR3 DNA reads TGTGCCAGCAGTTTCGGACAGGGTGATAATTCACCCCTCCACTTT. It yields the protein CASSFGQGDNSPLHF.

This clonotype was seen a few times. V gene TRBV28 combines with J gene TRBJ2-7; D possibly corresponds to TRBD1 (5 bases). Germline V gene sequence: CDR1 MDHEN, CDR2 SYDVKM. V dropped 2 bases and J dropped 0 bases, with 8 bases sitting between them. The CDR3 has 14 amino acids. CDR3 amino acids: CASSLQGFSYEQYF. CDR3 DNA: TGTGCCAGCAGTTTACAGGGATTCTCCTACGAGCAGTACTTC.

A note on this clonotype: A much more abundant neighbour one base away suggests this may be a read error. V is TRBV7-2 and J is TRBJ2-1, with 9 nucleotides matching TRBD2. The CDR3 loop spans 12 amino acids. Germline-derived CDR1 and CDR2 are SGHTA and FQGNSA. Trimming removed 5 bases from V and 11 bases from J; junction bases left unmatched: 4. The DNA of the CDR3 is TGTGCCAGCAGCATCCCTAGCGGGAAGCAGTTCTTC. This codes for CASSIPSGKQFF. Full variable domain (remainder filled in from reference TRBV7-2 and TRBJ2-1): GAGVSQSPSNKVTEKGKDVELRCDPISGHTALYWYRQSLGQGLEFLIYFQGNSAPDKSGLPSDRFSAERTGGSVSTLTIQRTQQEDSAVYLCASSIPSGKQFFGPGTRLTVL.

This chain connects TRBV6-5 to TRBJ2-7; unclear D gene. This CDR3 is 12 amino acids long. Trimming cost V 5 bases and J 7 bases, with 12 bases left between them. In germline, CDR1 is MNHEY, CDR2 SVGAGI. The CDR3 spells CASSRTRSEQYF. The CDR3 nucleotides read TGTGCCAGCAGTAGAACCAGGAGTGAGCAGTACTTC.

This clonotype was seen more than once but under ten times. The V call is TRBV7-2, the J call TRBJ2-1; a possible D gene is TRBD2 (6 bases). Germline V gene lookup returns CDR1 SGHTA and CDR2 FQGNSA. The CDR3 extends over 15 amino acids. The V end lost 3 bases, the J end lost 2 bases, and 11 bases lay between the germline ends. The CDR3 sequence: CASSFTSSPYNEQFF. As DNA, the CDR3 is TGTGCCAGCAGCTTTACTAGCTCCCCCTACAATGAGCAGTTCTTC.

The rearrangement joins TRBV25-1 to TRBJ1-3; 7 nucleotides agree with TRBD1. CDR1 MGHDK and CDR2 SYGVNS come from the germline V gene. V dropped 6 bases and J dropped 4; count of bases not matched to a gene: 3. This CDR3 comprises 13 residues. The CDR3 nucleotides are TGTGCCAGCAGAGAGACAGGGGGAAACACCATATATTTT. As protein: CASRETGGNTIYF.

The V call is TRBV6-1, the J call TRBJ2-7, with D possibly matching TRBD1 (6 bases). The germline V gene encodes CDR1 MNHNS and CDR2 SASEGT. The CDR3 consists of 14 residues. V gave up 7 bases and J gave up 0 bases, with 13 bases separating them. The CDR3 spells CASNPDRRSYEQYF. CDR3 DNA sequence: TGTGCCAGCAACCCGGACAGACGCTCCTACGAGCAGTACTTC.

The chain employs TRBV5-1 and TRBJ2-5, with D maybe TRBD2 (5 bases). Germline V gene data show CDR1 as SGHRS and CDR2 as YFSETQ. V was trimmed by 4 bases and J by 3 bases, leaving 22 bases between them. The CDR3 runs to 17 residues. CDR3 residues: CASSAEPGILTKETQYF. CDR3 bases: TGCGCCAGCAGCGCCGAGCCGGGAATTCTGACTAAAGAGACCCAGTACTTC.

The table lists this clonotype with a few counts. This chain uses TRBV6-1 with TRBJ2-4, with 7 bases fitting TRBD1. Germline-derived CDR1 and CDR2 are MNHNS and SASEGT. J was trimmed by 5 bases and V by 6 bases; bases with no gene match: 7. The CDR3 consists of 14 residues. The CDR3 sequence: CASRKGQIQNIQYF. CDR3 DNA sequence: TGTGCCAGCAGGAAGGGACAGATCCAAAACATTCAGTACTTC.

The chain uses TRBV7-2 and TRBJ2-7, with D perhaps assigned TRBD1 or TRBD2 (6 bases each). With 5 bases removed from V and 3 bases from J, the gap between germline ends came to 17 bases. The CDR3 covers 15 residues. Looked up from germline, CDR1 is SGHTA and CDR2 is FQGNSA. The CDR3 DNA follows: TGTGCCAGCAGCCCAGGGGCGGGATCCAACTACGAGCAGTACTTC. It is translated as CASSPGAGSNYEQYF.

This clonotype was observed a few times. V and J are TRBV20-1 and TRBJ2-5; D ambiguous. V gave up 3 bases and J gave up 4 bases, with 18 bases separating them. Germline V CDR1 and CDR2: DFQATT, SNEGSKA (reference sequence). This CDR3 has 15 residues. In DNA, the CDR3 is TGCAGTGCTAGGTCCCCCAAGGACGTCGCAGAGACCCAGTACTTC. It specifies CSARSPKDVAETQYF.

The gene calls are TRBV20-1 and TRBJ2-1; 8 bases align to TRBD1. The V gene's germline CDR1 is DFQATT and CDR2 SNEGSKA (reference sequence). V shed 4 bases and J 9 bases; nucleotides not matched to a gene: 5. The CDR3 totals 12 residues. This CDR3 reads CSAKDRVTEQFF. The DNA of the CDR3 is TGCAGTGCTAAGGACAGGGTGACTGAGCAGTTCTTC.

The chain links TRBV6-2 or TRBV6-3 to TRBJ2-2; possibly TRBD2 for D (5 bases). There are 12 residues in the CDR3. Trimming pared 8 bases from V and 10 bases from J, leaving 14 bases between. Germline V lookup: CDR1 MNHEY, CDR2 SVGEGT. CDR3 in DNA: TGTGCCAGCGGACTCCCAGTCGAGGAGCTGTTTTTT. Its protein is CASGLPVEELFF.

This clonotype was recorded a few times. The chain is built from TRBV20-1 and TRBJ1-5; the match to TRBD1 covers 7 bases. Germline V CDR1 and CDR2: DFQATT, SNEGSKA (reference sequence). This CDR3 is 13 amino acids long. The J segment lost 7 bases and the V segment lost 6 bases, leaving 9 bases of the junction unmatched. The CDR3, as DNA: TGCAGTGCAAATCGGGACAGTAGACAGCCCCAGCATTTT. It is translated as CSANRDSRQPQHF.

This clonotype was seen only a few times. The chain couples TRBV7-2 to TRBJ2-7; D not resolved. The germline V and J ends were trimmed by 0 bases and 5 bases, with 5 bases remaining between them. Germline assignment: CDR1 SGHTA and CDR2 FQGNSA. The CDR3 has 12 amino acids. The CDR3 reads CASSLALHEQYF. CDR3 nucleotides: TGTGCCAGCAGCTTAGCGCTACACGAGCAGTACTTC.

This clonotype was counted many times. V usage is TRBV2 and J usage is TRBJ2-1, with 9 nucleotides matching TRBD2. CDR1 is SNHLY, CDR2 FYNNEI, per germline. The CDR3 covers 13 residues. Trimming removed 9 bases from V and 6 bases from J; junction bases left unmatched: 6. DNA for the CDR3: TGTGCCAGAAAGCGGGAGGCCTCCAATGAGCAGTTCTTC. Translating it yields CARKREASNEQFF. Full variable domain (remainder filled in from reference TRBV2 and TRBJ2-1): EPEVTQTPSHQVTQMGQEVILRCVPISNHLYFYWYRQILGQKVEFLVSFYNNEISEKSEIFDDQFSVERPDGSNFTLKIRSTKLEDSAMYFCARKREASNEQFFGPGTRLTVL.

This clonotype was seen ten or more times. CDR3 nucleotide sequence: TGTGCCAGCAGCGGGTCCCGGTCCACCGGGGAGCTGTTTTTT. Translated: CASSGSRSTGELFF. The chain employs TRBV2 and TRBJ2-2; no clear D. The germline gives CDR1 SNHLY, CDR2 FYNNEI. The CDR3 spans 14 residues. Trimming removed 6 bases at V and 4 bases at J, with 12 bases between.